A single sample is the source of the 23 T cell receptor beta chains below, sequenced in a study of blood T cell repertoires in COVID-19. The data were produced by immunoSEQ multiplex PCR, yet TCRdb's version contains in-frame clones alone and is incomplete. The data contain under 350,000 clones, 80% to 90% of them singletons. Sequences were obtained from PBMCs or T cells enriched from blood (not recorded which). The receptor source for this set is a woman aged 35 to 49 with acute COVID-19.

This chain joins TRBV29-1 and TRBJ1-2; D not certain. Deletions cut 6 bases from V and 2 bases from J, with 7 bases between. The CDR3 spans 11 residues. CDR1 and CDR2 (germline): SQVTM, ANQGSEA. Here the CDR3 reads CSVPVNYGYTF. The DNA of the CDR3 is TGCAGCGTCCCCGTCAACTATGGCTACACCTTC.

Notes on this clone: The identical CDR3 is also encoded by other nucleotide sequences in the sample. V is TRBV28 and J is TRBJ2-3; D is uncertain. V shed 6 bases and J shed 1 base, with 8 bases lying between them. CDR1 and CDR2 from the germline V gene are MDHEN and SYDVKM. The CDR3 is 13 residues long. CDR3 loop: CASSFRGTDTQYF. The CDR3 coding sequence is TGTGCCAGCAGCTTCCGGGGCACAGATACGCAGTATTTT.

As regards this clone: One junction end does not reproduce the germline sequence, and a read error may be involved. The J gene is TRBJ1-2, the V gene TRBV6-1; possible D gene TRBD1, 5 bases. The CDR3 contains 15 residues. Germline lookup yields CDR1 MNHNS and CDR2 SASEGT. DNA for the CDR3: TGTGCCAGCAGAGAAGGGGTAACGAGGATAAGTGGCTACACCTTC. It is translated as CASREGVTRISGYTF.

This clone was seen just once. The chain uses TRBV29-1 and TRBJ1-1; TRBD1 agrees at 10 bases. V was clipped by 3 bases and J by 3 bases; unmatched bases: 7. The germline V gene has CDR1 SQVTM and CDR2 ANQGSEA. This CDR3 is 15 amino acids long. The CDR3 sequence: CSVDVLGTGDTEAFF. CDR3 nucleotide sequence: TGCAGCGTTGACGTTCTCGGGACAGGGGACACTGAAGCTTTCTTT.

The rearrangement uses TRBV12-5 and TRBJ2-7; TRBD2 agrees at 15 bases. CDR1 is LGHNT and CDR2 is FRNRAP in the germline V gene. Germline trimming cut 6 bases from V and 4 bases from J; bases unmatched to any gene: 4. This CDR3 has 15 residues. The CDR3 sequence: CASGHGLAGGYEQYF. CDR3 DNA: TGTGCTAGTGGCCACGGACTAGCGGGGGGGTACGAGCAGTACTTC.

The sample holds many counts of this clone. The rearrangement links TRBV7-5 to TRBJ2-7; whether TRBD1, the table's D call, matches the DNA was not checked. TRBV7-5 is a pseudogene. CDR3 length: 13 amino acids. In DNA form, the CDR3 reads TGTGCCAGAAGCCTTACAGGGAGTGGCGAGCAGTACTTC. The encoded protein is CARSLTGSGEQYF.

This chain joins TRBV28 and TRBJ2-4; D is unresolved. CDR1 is MDHEN and CDR2 is SYDVKM in the germline V gene. CDR3 length: 15 amino acids. The V end lost 3 bases, the J end lost 3 bases, and 12 bases lay between the germline ends. The CDR3 DNA reads TGTGCCAGCAGTTTGATAACGCCAGGCAAAAACATTCAGTACTTC. It specifies CASSLITPGKNIQYF. Based on the CDR3 plus reference TRBV28 and TRBJ2-4, the full variable domain is DVKVTQSSRYLVKRTGEKVFLECVQDMDHENMFWYRQDPGLGLRLIYFSYDVKMKEKGDIPEGYSVSREKKERFSLILESASTNQTSMYLCASSLITPGKNIQYFGAGTRLSVL.

The chain recombines TRBV21-1 with TRBJ2-1; the table's D call TRBD2 went unverified against the DNA. TRBV21-1 is a pseudogene. CDR3 length: 15 residues. The CDR3 sequence: CASSKAGGRFNEQFF. DNA for the CDR3: TGTGCCAGCAGCAAAGCTGGCGGGAGGTTCAATGAGCAGTTCTTC.

J is TRBJ1-2 and V is TRBV6-5; a weak D match, TRBD1 (6 bases). Trimming pared 2 bases from V and 6 bases from J, leaving 16 bases between. Germline CDR1 reads MNHEY; CDR2 reads SVGAGI. There are 15 residues in the CDR3. CDR3 residues: CASSYRGWGQNGYTF. In DNA, the CDR3 is TGTGCCAGCAGTTACCGCGGGTGGGGACAAAATGGCTACACCTTC.

The table lists this clone with a few counts. V usage is TRBV19 and J usage is TRBJ1-5; 9 bases fit TRBD1. The CDR3 sequence is 15 residues long. Germline V CDR1 and CDR2: LNHDA, SQIVND (reference sequence). V gave up 1 base and J gave up 6 bases; unmatched junction bases: 4. CDR3: CASSIGGTGSQPQHF. The CDR3 region has the DNA TGTGCCAGTAGTATAGGGGGGACAGGGAGTCAGCCCCAGCATTTT.

The rearrangement joins TRBV5-6 to TRBJ1-2; 9 bases map to TRBD1. Germline assignment: CDR1 SGHDT and CDR2 YYEEEE. The trim removed 3 bases at V and 2 bases at J, leaving 2 bases unmatched. The CDR3 runs 14 residues. CDR3 residues: CASSSGQGNYGYTF. The CDR3 region has the DNA TGTGCCAGCAGCTCCGGACAGGGGAACTATGGCTACACCTTC.

The CDR3 region is CASSQDRRNTEAFF. The CDR3 DNA is TGTGCCAGCAGCCAGGACAGACGGAACACTGAAGCTTTCTTT. The chain recombines TRBV11-3 with TRBJ1-1; D is perhaps TRBD1 (6 bases). V dropped 5 bases and J dropped 1 base, with 11 bases sitting between them. Germline-derived CDR1 and CDR2 are SGHNT and YENEEA. CDR3 length: 14 amino acids.

The chain uses TRBV7-2 and TRBJ1-1; 7 nucleotides align to TRBD1. Germline trimming cut 1 base from V and 10 bases from J; bases unmatched to any gene: 6. CDR1 is SGHTA and CDR2 is FQGNSA in the germline V gene. The CDR3 covers 13 residues. The CDR3: CASSLGTGYVAFF. The CDR3 DNA is TGTGCCAGCAGCTTAGGGACAGGTTATGTAGCTTTCTTT. The entire variable domain, with the rest obtained from reference TRBV7-2 and TRBJ1-1, is as follows: GAGVSQSPSNKVTEKGKDVELRCDPISGHTALYWYRQSLGQGLEFLIYFQGNSAPDKSGLPSDRFSAERTGGSVSTLTIQRTQQEDSAVYLCASSLGTGYVAFFGQGTRLTVV.

The chain carries TRBV3-1 (or the pseudogene TRBV3-2) and TRBJ2-1, with D possibly TRBD1 on 6 matching bases. CDR1 is LGHDT and CDR2 is YNNKEL in the germline V gene (reference sequence). V was trimmed by 1 base and J by 12 bases, leaving 13 bases between them. This CDR3 comprises 13 residues. CDR3 region: CASSQGTDPRQFF. The CDR3 nucleotides are TGTGCCAGCAGCCAAGGGACAGACCCAAGGCAGTTCTTC.

CDR3 sequence: CASSVGGPGGTQYF. DNA for the CDR3: TGTGCCAGCAGCGTAGGAGGGCCCGGGGGGACCCAGTACTTC. The chain employs TRBV9 and TRBJ2-5; tentative D call: TRBD2 (6 bases). The CDR3 consists of 14 residues. The V and J ends lost 0 bases and 7 bases respectively, with 13 bases between them. Germline CDR1 and CDR2: SGDLS and YYNGEE. The complete variable domain, with remaining parts taken from reference TRBV9 and TRBJ2-5, reads DSGVTQTPKHLITATGQRVTLRCSPRSGDLSVYWYQQSLDQGLQFLIQYYNGEERAKGNILERFSAQQFPDLHSELNLSSLELGDSALYFCASSVGGPGGTQYFGPGTRLLVL.

The CDR3 sequence is CASSYKAGGNEQYF. CDR3 nucleotides: TGTGCCAGCAGTTACAAGGCAGGGGGCAACGAGCAGTACTTC. The V and J genes are TRBV6-2 or TRBV6-3 and TRBJ2-7, with TRBD1 matching over 8 bases. With 2 bases clipped from V and 5 bases from J, the junction kept 5 bases outside the gene matches. Germline-derived CDR1 and CDR2 are MNHEY and SVGEGT. CDR3 length equals 14 residues.

In this sample, this clone turned up once. This chain connects TRBV19 to TRBJ2-1, with 13 bases aligning to TRBD2. Trimming removed 5 bases from V and 1 base from J; junction bases left unmatched: 8. From germline, CDR1 is LNHDA and CDR2 SQIVND (reference sequence). The CDR3 runs to 18 residues. This CDR3 reads CASSPKTSGRPSYNEQFF. For the CDR3, the DNA is TGTGCCAGTAGTCCTAAGACTAGCGGGAGGCCGTCCTACAATGAGCAGTTCTTC.

For the CDR3, the DNA is TGTGCCAGCAGCGTAGGAGCGGGAGGGTTCACCGGGGAGCTGTTTTTT. Encoded protein: CASSVGAGGFTGELFF. The rearrangement links TRBV9 to TRBJ2-2, with 10 nucleotides matching TRBD2. The length of the CDR3 is 16 residues. The V gene's germline CDR1 is SGDLS and CDR2 YYNGEE. V trimming: 0 bases; J trimming: 4 bases; junction bases outside the gene matches: 3.

V gene TRBV6-2 or TRBV6-3 combines with J gene TRBJ1-5, with D perhaps TRBD1 (5 bases). Germline V lookup: CDR1 MNHEY, CDR2 SVGEGT. V was clipped by 2 bases and J by 3 bases, with 17 bases between them. This CDR3 has 17 amino acids. CDR3 residues: CASSYDAGTAANQPQHF. The CDR3 DNA reads as TGTGCCAGCAGTTACGATGCGGGGACGGCGGCCAATCAGCCCCAGCATTTT.

V and J are TRBV28 and TRBJ2-7; TRBD1 matches at 10 bases. The V segment lost 6 bases and the J segment 5 bases; nucleotides outside the gene matches: 7. This CDR3 has 14 residues. Germline V lookup: CDR1 MDHEN, CDR2 SYDVKM. The CDR3 spells CASRRQGAVNEQYF. For the CDR3, the DNA is TGTGCCAGCAGGAGACAGGGGGCTGTAAACGAGCAGTACTTC.

This clone showed up just a few times. DNA of the CDR3: TGTGCCAGCAGCTTAGCCGCAGGGGGCCGGTACTATGGCTACACCTTC. This encodes CASSLAAGGRYYGYTF. This sequence joins TRBV7-8 and TRBJ1-2; 8 nucleotides match TRBD1. CDR3 length: 16 amino acids. Per the germline V gene, CDR1 is SGHVS and CDR2 is FQNEAQ. The trim removed 0 bases at V and 3 bases at J, leaving 6 bases unmatched.

This clone was observed once. CDR3 loop: CASSLSPQGALEQYF. DNA of the CDR3: TGCGCCAGCAGCTTGTCTCCGCAGGGGGCCTTGGAACAGTACTTC. This chain uses TRBV5-1 with TRBJ2-7, with 8 bases aligning to TRBD1. Germline V gene sequence: CDR1 SGHRS, CDR2 YFSETQ. The CDR3 extends over 15 amino acids. The V segment lost 1 base and the J segment 10 bases; nucleotides outside the gene matches: 13.

The V call is TRBV2, the J call TRBJ1-4, with 8 positions matching TRBD1. Trimming removed 3 bases from V and 8 bases from J; junction bases left unmatched: 5. The CDR3 is 14 amino acids. CDR1 and CDR2 (germline): SNHLY, FYNNEI. The CDR3 DNA reads TGTGCCAGCAGTGAGGACAGGGTTACAGAAAAACTGTTTTTT. It translates to CASSEDRVTEKLFF.